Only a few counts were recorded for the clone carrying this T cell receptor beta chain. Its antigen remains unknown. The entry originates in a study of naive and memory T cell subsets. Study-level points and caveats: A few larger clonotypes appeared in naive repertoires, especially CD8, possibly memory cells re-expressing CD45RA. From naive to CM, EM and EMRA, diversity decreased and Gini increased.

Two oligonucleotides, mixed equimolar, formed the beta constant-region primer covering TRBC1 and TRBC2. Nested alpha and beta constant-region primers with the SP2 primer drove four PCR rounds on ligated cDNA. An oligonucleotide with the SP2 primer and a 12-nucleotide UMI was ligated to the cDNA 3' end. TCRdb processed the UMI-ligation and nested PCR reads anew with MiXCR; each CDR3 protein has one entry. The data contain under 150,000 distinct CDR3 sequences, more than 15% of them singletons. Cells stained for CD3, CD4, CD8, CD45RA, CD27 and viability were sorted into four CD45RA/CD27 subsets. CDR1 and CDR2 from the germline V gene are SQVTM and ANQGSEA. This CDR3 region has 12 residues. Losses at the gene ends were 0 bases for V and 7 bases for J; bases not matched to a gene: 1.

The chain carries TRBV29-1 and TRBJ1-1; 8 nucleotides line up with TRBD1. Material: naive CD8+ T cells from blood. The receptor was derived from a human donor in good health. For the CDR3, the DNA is TGCAGCGTTGAAGAGGACAGGGTTGAAGCTTTCTTT. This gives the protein CSVEEDRVEAFF.